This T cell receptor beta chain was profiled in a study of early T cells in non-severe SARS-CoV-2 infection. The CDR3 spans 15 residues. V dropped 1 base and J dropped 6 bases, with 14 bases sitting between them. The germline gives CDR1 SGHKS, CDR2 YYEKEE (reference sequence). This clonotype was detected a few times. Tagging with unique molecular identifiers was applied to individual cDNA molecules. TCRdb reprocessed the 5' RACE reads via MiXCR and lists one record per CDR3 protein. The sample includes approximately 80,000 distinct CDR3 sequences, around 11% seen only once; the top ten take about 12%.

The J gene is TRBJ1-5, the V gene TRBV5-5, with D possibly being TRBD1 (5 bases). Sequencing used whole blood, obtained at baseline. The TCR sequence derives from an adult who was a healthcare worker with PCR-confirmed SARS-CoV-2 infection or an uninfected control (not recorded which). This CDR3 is CASSLLMGEAQPQHF. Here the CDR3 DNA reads TGTGCCAGCAGCTTGCTTATGGGGGAGGCTCAGCCCCAGCATTTT.